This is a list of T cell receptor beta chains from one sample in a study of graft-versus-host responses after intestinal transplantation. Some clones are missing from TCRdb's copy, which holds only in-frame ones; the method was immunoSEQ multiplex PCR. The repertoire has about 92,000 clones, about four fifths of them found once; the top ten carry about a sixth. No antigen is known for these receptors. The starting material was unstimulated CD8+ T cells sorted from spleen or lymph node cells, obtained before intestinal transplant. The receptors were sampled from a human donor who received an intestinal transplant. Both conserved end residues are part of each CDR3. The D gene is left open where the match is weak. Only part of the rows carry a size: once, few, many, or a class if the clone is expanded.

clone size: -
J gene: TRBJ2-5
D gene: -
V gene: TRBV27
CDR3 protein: CASSPWGDKTQYF
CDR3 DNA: TGTGCCAGCAGTCCATGGGGGGATAAGACCCAGTACTTC

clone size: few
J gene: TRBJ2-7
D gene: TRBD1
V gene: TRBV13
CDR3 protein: CASSSRQGAYEQYF
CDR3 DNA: TGTGCCAGCAGCTCACGACAGGGGGCCTACGAGCAGTACTTC

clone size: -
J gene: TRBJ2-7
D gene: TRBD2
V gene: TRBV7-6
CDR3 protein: CASSMLTSGDPIYEQYF
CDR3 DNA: TGTGCCAGCAGCATGCTGACTAGCGGGGACCCAATCTACGAGCAGTACTTC

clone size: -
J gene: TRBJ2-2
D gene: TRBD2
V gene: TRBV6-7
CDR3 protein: CASRYRTRLTNTGELFF
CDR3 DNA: TGTGCCAGCAGATACCGGACTAGGCTTACGAACACCGGGGAGCTGTTTTTT

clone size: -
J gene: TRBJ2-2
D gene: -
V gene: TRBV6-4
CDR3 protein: CASSDGEDRTGELFF
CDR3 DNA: TGTGCCAGCAGTGATGGAGAGGATCGTACCGGGGAGCTGTTTTTT

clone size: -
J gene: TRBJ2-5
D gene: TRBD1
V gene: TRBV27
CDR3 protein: CASSLSYLPYRGETQYF
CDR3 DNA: TGTGCCAGCAGTTTATCCTACCTTCCCTACAGGGGGGAGACCCAGTACTTC

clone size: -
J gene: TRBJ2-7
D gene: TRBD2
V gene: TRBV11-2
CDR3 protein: CASSEPGLAASYEQYF
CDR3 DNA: TGTGCTAGCAGCGAACCCGGACTAGCGGCCTCCTACGAGCAGTACTTC

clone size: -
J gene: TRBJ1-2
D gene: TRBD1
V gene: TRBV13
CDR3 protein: CASSLFRGDGYTF
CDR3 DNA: TGTGCCAGCAGCTTATTCAGGGGGGATGGCTACACCTTC

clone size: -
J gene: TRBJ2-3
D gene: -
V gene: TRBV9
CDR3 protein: CASSVGTVTDTQYF
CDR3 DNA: TGTGCCAGCAGCGTAGGGACAGTGACAGATACGCAGTATTTT

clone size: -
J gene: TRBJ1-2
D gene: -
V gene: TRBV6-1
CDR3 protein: CASSEEYTGWNYGYTF
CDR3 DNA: TGTGCCAGCAGTGAAGAGTACACAGGTTGGAACTATGGCTACACCTTC

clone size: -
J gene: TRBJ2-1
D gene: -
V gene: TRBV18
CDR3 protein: CASSPGVADEQFF
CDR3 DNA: TGTGCCAGCTCACCGGGTGTTGCTGATGAGCAGTTCTTC

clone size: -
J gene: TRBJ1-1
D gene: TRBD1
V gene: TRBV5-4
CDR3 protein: CASSFPGTGNTEAFF
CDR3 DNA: TGTGCCAGCAGCTTCCCCGGGACAGGGAACACTGAAGCTTTCTTT

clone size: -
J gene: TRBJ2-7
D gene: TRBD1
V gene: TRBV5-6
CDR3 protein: CASSPDRGWASSYEQYF
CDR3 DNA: TGTGCCAGCAGCCCGGACAGGGGTTGGGCGAGCTCCTACGAGCAGTACTTC

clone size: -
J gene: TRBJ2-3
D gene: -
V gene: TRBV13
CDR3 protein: CASSLAGASTDTQYF
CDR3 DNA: TGTGCCAGCAGCTTAGCGGGTGCTAGCACAGATACGCAGTATTTT

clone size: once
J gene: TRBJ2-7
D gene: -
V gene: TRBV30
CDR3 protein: CAWRINLYEQYF
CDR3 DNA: TGTGCCTGGAGGATAAATCTTTACGAGCAGTACTTC

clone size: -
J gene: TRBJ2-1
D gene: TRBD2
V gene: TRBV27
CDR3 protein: CASTPRLAAYNEQFF
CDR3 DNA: TGTGCCAGCACCCCCAGACTAGCGGCATACAATGAGCAGTTCTTC

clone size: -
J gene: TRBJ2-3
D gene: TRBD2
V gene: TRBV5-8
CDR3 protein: CASSSPQAGVRTDTQYF
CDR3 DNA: TGTGCCAGCAGCTCCCCGCAAGCGGGAGTACGCACAGATACGCAGTATTTT

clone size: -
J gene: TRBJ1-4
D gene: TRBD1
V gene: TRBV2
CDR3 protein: CASSRQGAATNEKLFF
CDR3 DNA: TGTGCCAGCAGCCGACAGGGGGCAGCAACTAATGAAAAACTGTTTTTT

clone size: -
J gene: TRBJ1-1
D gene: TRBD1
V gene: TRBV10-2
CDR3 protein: CASRIPGQGAPRDMNTEAFF
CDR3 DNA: TGCGCCAGCCGGATACCGGGACAGGGGGCGCCTAGGGATATGAACACTGAAGCTTTCTTT

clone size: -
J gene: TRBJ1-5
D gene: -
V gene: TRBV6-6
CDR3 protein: CASSYSKYGRRQPQHF
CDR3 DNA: TGTGCCAGCAGTTACTCGAAGTATGGGAGGCGTCAGCCCCAGCATTTT

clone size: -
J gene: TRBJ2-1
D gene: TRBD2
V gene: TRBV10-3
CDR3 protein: CAISGGISGTRVNEQFF
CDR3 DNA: TGTGCCATCAGTGGAGGAATCTCCGGGACTAGGGTAAATGAGCAGTTCTTC

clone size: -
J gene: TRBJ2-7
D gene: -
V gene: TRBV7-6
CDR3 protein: CASSFPSNYEQYF
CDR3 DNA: TGTGCCAGCAGCTTTCCCAGCAACTACGAGCAGTACTTC

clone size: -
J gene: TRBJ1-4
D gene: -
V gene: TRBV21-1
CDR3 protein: CASRGKGRSSEKLFF
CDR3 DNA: TGTGCCAGCAGGGGCAAGGGACGTTCATCCGAAAAACTGTTTTTT

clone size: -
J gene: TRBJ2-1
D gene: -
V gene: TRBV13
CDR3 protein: CASSFPYNEQFF
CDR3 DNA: TGTGCCAGCAGCTTCCCTTACAATGAGCAGTTCTTC

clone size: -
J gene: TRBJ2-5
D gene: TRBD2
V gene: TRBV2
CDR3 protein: CASSGEGRSGGPLTHETQYF
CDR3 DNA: TGTGCCAGCAGTGGGGAGGGGAGGAGCGGGGGGCCGCTAACACACGAGACCCAGTACTTC

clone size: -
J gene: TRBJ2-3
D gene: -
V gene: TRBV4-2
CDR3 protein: CASPQGEGVLDTQYF
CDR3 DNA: TGTGCCAGCCCCCAGGGGGAGGGAGTATTAGATACGCAGTATTTT

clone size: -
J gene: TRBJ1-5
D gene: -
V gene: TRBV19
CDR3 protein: CASSISGSQHF
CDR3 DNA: TGTGCCAGTAGTATATCAGGGTCCCAGCATTTT

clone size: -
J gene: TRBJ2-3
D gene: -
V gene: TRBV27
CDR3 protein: CASSLWCGTDTQYF
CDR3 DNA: TGTGCCAGCAGTTTATGGTGTGGCACAGATACGCAGTATTTT

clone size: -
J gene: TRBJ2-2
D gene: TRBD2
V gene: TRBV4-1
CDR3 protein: CASSQDRRGGRRAGELFF
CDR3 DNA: TGCGCCAGCAGCCAAGATCGACGCGGGGGGCGCCGGGCCGGGGAGCTGTTTTTT

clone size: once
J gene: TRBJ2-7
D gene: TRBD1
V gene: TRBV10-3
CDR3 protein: CASSTGAYEQYF
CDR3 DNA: TGTGCCTCCTCGACAGGGGCCTACGAGCAGTACTTC

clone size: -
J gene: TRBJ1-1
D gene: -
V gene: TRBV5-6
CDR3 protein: CASSLIVPLNTEAFF
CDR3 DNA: TGTGCCAGCAGCTTGATAGTGCCGTTGAACACTGAAGCTTTCTTT